This entry lists 30 T cell receptor beta chains sequenced from one sample in a study of spatial heterogeneity in lung cancer. From the 5' RACE reads, TCRdb called clonotypes with MiXCR, one entry per CDR3 protein. Of about 40,000 distinct CDR3 sequences listed, 4% to 6% are singletons. The time point denotes: sample taken at primary tumor resection. The input material, whole RNA from tumor, nontumor lung or frozen PBMC, was sequenced unsorted. Source: PBMCs, taken at surgery. These TCRs come from a female donor with early-stage non-small cell lung cancer.

V is TRBV6-6 and J is TRBJ1-1, with D perhaps TRBD1 (5 bases). Trimming stripped 4 bases from V and 1 base from J, with 7 bases between. The CDR3 extends over 13 amino acids. CDR1 is MNHNY, CDR2 SVGAGI, per germline (reference sequence). CDR3 nucleotide sequence: TGTGCCAGCAGTTTTCAGGGGAACACTGAAGCTTTCTTT. This encodes CASSFQGNTEAFF.

In this sample, this clonotype turned up many times. For the CDR3, the DNA is TGTGCCAGCAGCTCCCCCGGGACAGGGAATAGCTCCTACGAGCAGTACTTC. It translates to CASSSPGTGNSSYEQYF. The J gene is TRBJ2-7, the V gene TRBV7-9; TRBD1 matches at 9 bases. Unmatched junction bases numbered 10, after V lost 4 bases and J lost 0 bases. From germline, CDR1 is SEHNR and CDR2 FQNEAQ (reference sequence). The CDR3 has 17 amino acids. Together with reference TRBV7-9 and TRBJ2-7, the CDR3 gives the full variable domain: DTGVSQNPRHKITKRGQNVTFRCDPISEHNRLYWYRQTLGQGPEFLTYFQNEAQLEKSRLLSDRFSAERPKGSFSTLEIQRTEQGDSAMYLCASSSPGTGNSSYEQYFGPGTRLTVT.

This clonotype was observed many times. V usage is TRBV12-3 or TRBV12-4 and J usage is TRBJ1-1; no clear D. The V and J ends lost 2 bases and 8 bases respectively, with 15 bases between them. This CDR3 spans 14 amino acids. CDR3 sequence reads: CASSLNPRTGEAFF. DNA for the CDR3: TGTGCCAGCAGTTTAAACCCCCGGACGGGGGAAGCTTTCTTT.

This clonotype was seen ten or more times. The CDR3 DNA sequence: TGTGCCAGCAGTTTGACCCCGGGCGATGAGCAGTTCTTC. It translates to CASSLTPGDEQFF. The chain combines TRBV27 with TRBJ2-1; D is unclear. CDR1 and CDR2 (germline): MNHEY, SMNVEV (reference sequence). There are 13 residues in the CDR3. The ends were cut back, 3 bases at V and 8 bases at J, with 11 bases in the middle.

The J gene is TRBJ2-3, the V gene TRBV15, with TRBD2 matching over 12 bases. The CDR3 consists of 17 residues. With V trimmed by 2 bases and J by 3 bases, 6 bases remained unmatched. Germline V lookup: CDR1 LNHNV, CDR2 YYDKDF (reference sequence). CDR3 DNA: TGTGCCACCAGCAGACCGCGACTAGCGGGGGCAACAGATACGCAGTATTTT. Its translation is CATSRPRLAGATDTQYF.

This clonotype showed up many times. J is TRBJ2-7 and V is TRBV12-3 or TRBV12-4, with a possible D match to TRBD1 (7 bases). V lost 8 bases to trimming and J lost 2 bases, with 28 bases between them. CDR3 length: 18 residues. As DNA, the CDR3 is TGTGCCAGCGCAAATCCCCATTGGGGCGGGACAGACCCCTACGAGCAGTACTTC. This encodes CASANPHWGGTDPYEQYF.

This clonotype has at least ten counts. The chain recombines TRBV29-1 with TRBJ2-4; possible D gene TRBD2, 6 bases. CDR3 length: 13 amino acids. Trimming left V 6 bases short and J 2 bases short, with 11 bases between. CDR1 is SQVTM and CDR2 is ANQGSEA in the germline V gene. As DNA, the CDR3 is TGCAGCGTCGAGGAGGGTTCCAAAAACATTCAGTACTTC. Residues: CSVEEGSKNIQYF.

A remark on this clonotype: This clone may be a read error of a much larger clone one base away. In this CDR3 the conserved last residue, phenylalanine or tryptophan, is missing, so a read error is likely. The V gene is TRBV7-2, the J gene TRBJ2-5; either TRBD1 or TRBD2 may fit D (5 bases each). This CDR3 comprises 13 residues. Trimming stripped 5 bases from V and 4 bases from J, with 11 bases between. Looked up from germline, CDR1 is SGHTA and CDR2 is FQGNSA. CDR3 sequence reads: CASSLRGPETQYL. As DNA, the CDR3 is TGTGCCAGCAGCCTGAGGGGCCCAGAGACCCAGTACCTC.

There are many counts of this clonotype. The chain links TRBV20-1 to TRBJ2-4, with 11 bases lining up with TRBD2. CDR3 length equals 17 residues. Germline values: CDR1 DFQATT, CDR2 SNEGSKA (reference sequence). V shed 6 bases, J shed 5 bases, and the junction held 15 bases outside the gene matches. The CDR3 here is CSASLASGGPGQNIQYF. As DNA, the CDR3 is TGCAGTGCAAGCCTAGCTAGCGGGGGGCCCGGCCAAAACATTCAGTACTTC.

Ten or more counts support this clonotype. The chain employs TRBV21-1 and TRBJ2-1; the table's TRBD2 call for D was not verified on the DNA. TRBV21-1 corresponds to a pseudogene. The CDR3 runs 13 residues. The CDR3 region is CASSKDQRDEQFF. DNA of the CDR3: TGTGCCAGCAGCAAAGATCAGCGGGATGAGCAGTTCTTC.

This clonotype was detected many times. CDR3 nucleotide sequence: TGTGCCAGCAGCTTAGTTCTCAGGGAGCAAATAAATTCACCCCTCCACTTT. Translation gives CASSLVLREQINSPLHF. This sequence joins TRBV7-8 and TRBJ1-6; D is perhaps TRBD1 (5 bases). CDR1 is SGHVS, CDR2 FQNEAQ, per germline. This CDR3 region has 17 residues. V lost 1 base and J lost 7, with 17 bases in between.

This clonotype was counted only a few times. The chain is built from TRBV7-9 and TRBJ2-3; D is unresolved. The CDR3 spans 13 residues. The V and J ends lost 5 bases and 2 bases respectively, with 8 bases between them. Germline loops: CDR1 SEHNR, CDR2 FQNEAQ (reference sequence). The CDR3: CASSPWDTDTQYF. The CDR3 bases are TGTGCCAGCAGCCCGTGGGACACAGATACGCAGTATTTT.

In its sample, this clonotype is medium-sized (0.01 to 0.1%). The chain couples TRBV7-2 to TRBJ2-1; possible D gene TRBD2, 6 bases. V was cut by 0 bases and J by 0 bases, with 6 bases left in between. This CDR3 is built from 15 residues. Germline CDR1 reads SGHTA; CDR2 reads FQGNSA. CDR3 in amino acids: CASSLARGSYNEQFF. In DNA form, the CDR3 reads TGTGCCAGCAGCTTAGCGCGGGGCTCCTACAATGAGCAGTTCTTC.

This clonotype was counted between two and nine times. The chain joins TRBV6-2 or TRBV6-3 to TRBJ2-4; 7 nucleotides align to TRBD1. There are 14 residues in the CDR3. The germline gives CDR1 MNHEY, CDR2 SVGEGT. Unmatched junction bases numbered 3, after V lost 6 bases and J lost 1 base. This chain's CDR3 is CASRQGGAKNIQYF. DNA for the CDR3: TGTGCCAGCAGACAAGGGGGCGCCAAAAACATTCAGTACTTC.

This clonotype was seen repeatedly, ten times or more. The rearrangement links TRBV2 to TRBJ1-5; 8 bases align to TRBD1. Trimming took 4 bases from V and 11 from J; bases not matched to a gene: 10. This CDR3 spans 14 amino acids. Germline CDR1 SNHLY, CDR2 FYNNEI. Here the CDR3 reads CASSGTGSIGAQHF. Here the CDR3 DNA reads TGTGCCAGCAGTGGGACAGGGTCGATTGGAGCCCAGCATTTT.

This clonotype was counted a few times. The V and J genes are TRBV5-5 and TRBJ2-5, with TRBD2 as a possible D gene (6 bases). Looked up from germline, CDR1 is SGHKS and CDR2 is YYEKEE (reference sequence). Deletions cut 2 bases from V and 5 bases from J, with 10 bases between. This CDR3 contains 13 residues. CDR3 bases: TGTGCCAGCAGCTTACTAGCTCCTGAGACCCAGTACTTC. The encoded protein is CASSLLAPETQYF.

This clonotype was recorded at least ten times. The rearrangement links TRBV5-4 to TRBJ1-6, with 7 bases aligning to TRBD1. The germline CDR1 and CDR2 sequences are SGHNT and YYREEE (reference sequence). The CDR3 sequence is 15 residues long. The trim removed 0 bases at V and 7 bases at J, leaving 4 bases unmatched. CDR3 sequence: CASSLATGDNSPLHF. The CDR3 bases are TGTGCCAGCAGCTTGGCTACAGGGGACAATTCACCCCTCCACTTT.

This clonotype was observed many times. This chain joins TRBV6-1 and TRBJ2-6; 7 bases are shared with TRBD1. Germline V gives CDR1 MNHNS, CDR2 SASEGT. The J segment lost 2 bases and the V segment lost 7 bases, leaving 5 bases of the junction unmatched. There are 15 residues in the CDR3. Here the CDR3 DNA reads TGTGCCAGCATTACAGGGGTGGCTGGGGCCAACGTCCTGACTTTC. This gives the protein CASITGVAGANVLTF.

The chain carries TRBV7-8 and TRBJ2-1, with 12 positions matching TRBD2. Unmatched junction bases numbered 12, after V lost 5 bases and J lost 4 bases. CDR3 length: 18 residues. Germline loops: CDR1 SGHVS, CDR2 FQNEAQ. The CDR3 nucleotides read TGTGCCAGCAGCCCCAGGACAGCTAGCGGGGGGGGATACAATGAGCAGTTCTTC. It specifies CASSPRTASGGGYNEQFF.

This clonotype was counted between two and nine times. V and J are TRBV2 and TRBJ2-5; D is unresolved. Trimming stripped 2 bases from V and 5 bases from J, with 9 bases between. The CDR3 is made up of 13 amino acids. Germline CDR1 SNHLY, CDR2 FYNNEI. CDR3: CASSELARETQYF. CDR3 in DNA: TGTGCCAGCAGTGAACTCGCGCGTGAGACCCAGTACTTC. Looking up the rest from reference TRBV2 and TRBJ2-5 gives the full variable domain: EPEVTQTPSHQVTQMGQEVILRCVPISNHLYFYWYRQILGQKVEFLVSFYNNEISEKSEIFDDQFSVERPDGSNFTLKIRSTKLEDSAMYFCASSELARETQYFGPGTRLLVL.

This chain links TRBV12-3 or TRBV12-4 with TRBJ2-3, with a possible D match to TRBD1 (6 bases). CDR3 length equals 15 residues. The V gene lost 5 bases and the J gene lost 0 bases, with 12 bases spanning the gap. The CDR3 nucleotides read TGTGCCAGCAGTAGCAGGGGTTTTAGCACAGATACGCAGTATTTT. Amino acids: CASSSRGFSTDTQYF.

This clonotype was seen at least ten times. V is TRBV3-1 and J is TRBJ2-1, with D perhaps given as TRBD1 or TRBD2 (5 bases each). The germline V and J ends were trimmed by 3 bases and 11 bases, with 11 bases remaining between them. CDR1 and CDR2 (germline): LGHDT, YNNKEL (reference sequence). CDR3 length: 12 amino acids. For the CDR3, the DNA is TGTGCCAGCAGCCACTTGGGGGAAAAGCAGTTCTTC. It translates to CASSHLGEKQFF.

This clonotype has at least ten counts. The V gene is TRBV28, the J gene TRBJ2-7; 7 positions match TRBD1. The CDR3 contains 13 residues. Germline loops: CDR1 MDHEN, CDR2 SYDVKM. Germline trimming cut 7 bases from V and 1 base from J; bases unmatched to any gene: 4. The CDR3 DNA follows: TGTGCCAGCACCTCGGGACAGTCCTACGAGCAGTACTTC. Translated: CASTSGQSYEQYF. Based on the CDR3 plus reference TRBV28 and TRBJ2-7, the full variable domain is DVKVTQSSRYLVKRTGEKVFLECVQDMDHENMFWYRQDPGLGLRLIYFSYDVKMKEKGDIPEGYSVSREKKERFSLILESASTNQTSMYLCASTSGQSYEQYFGPGTRLTVT.

V gene TRBV2 combines with J gene TRBJ1-1; D uncertain. V was cut by 3 bases and J by 1 base, with 6 bases left in between. The V gene's germline CDR1 is SNHLY and CDR2 FYNNEI. This CDR3 region has 13 residues. The CDR3 nucleotides are TGTGCCAGCAGTGAGGGTAGGAACACTGAAGCTTTCTTT. Amino acids: CASSEGRNTEAFF.

This clonotype was counted between two and nine times. This rearrangement joins TRBV27 to TRBJ1-1, with a weak D call TRBD1 (6 bases). V was pared by 0 bases and J by 4 bases, with 21 bases between. The CDR3 has 18 amino acids. Germline CDR1 reads MNHEY; CDR2 reads SMNVEV (reference sequence). Written as DNA, the CDR3 is TGTGCCAGCAGTTTATCTGGGTTTCGCCGCAGGGGAGCCACTGAAGCTTTCTTT. It codes for CASSLSGFRRRGATEAFF.

The chain has TRBV7-2 and TRBJ2-1; 7 nucleotides agree with TRBD1. Germline V gene sequence: CDR1 SGHTA, CDR2 FQGNSA. This CDR3 is built from 13 residues. V lost 5 bases, J lost 6 bases, and 4 bases stayed unmatched. For the CDR3, the DNA is TGTGCCAGCAGCACCTCAGGGGGCAATGAGCAGTTCTTC. This sequence encodes CASSTSGGNEQFF.

This clonotype has at least ten counts. The chain has TRBV20-1 and TRBJ2-7; either TRBD1 or TRBD2 may fit D (5 bases each). The V end was cut by 6 bases, the J end by 4 bases, with 19 bases between. The CDR3 spans 14 residues. Looked up from germline, CDR1 is DFQATT and CDR2 is SNEGSKA (reference sequence). This CDR3 is CSARSGAFTYEQYF. The CDR3, as DNA: TGCAGTGCCAGGTCCGGGGCTTTCACTTACGAGCAGTACTTC.

This clonotype was detected ten times or more. The genes are TRBV3-1 and TRBJ1-5; no clear D. This CDR3 is built from 16 residues. The V end was cut by 0 bases, the J end by 2 bases, with 11 bases between. In germline, CDR1 is LGHDT, CDR2 YNNKEL (reference sequence). CDR3 DNA: TGTGCCAGCAGCCAAGAGGCGGGTCGGGGCAATCAGCCCCAGCATTTT. Translated: CASSQEAGRGNQPQHF.

This clonotype was recorded a few times. This chain links TRBV5-5 with TRBJ1-4; D gene uncertain. The germline V and J ends were trimmed by 0 bases and 8 bases, with 5 bases remaining between them. The CDR3 runs 12 residues. Per germline, CDR1 SGHKS and CDR2 YYEKEE (reference sequence). This CDR3 reads CASSLDSEKLFF. Written as DNA, the CDR3 is TGTGCCAGCAGCTTGGACAGCGAAAAACTGTTTTTT.

This clonotype was recorded at least ten times. The chain combines TRBV5-4 with TRBJ1-2; perhaps TRBD1 as D (5 bases). Germline V gives CDR1 SGHNT, CDR2 YYREEE (reference sequence). V gave up 3 bases and J gave up 8 bases, with 20 bases separating them. This CDR3 is 15 amino acids long. CDR3 sequence (DNA): TGTGCCAGCAGCTCCGGGCTCCAAACTTGGGGCGGCTACACCTTC. It specifies CASSSGLQTWGGYTF.